These T cell receptor beta chains were read from a single sample in a study of beta chain features in type 1 diabetes. TCRdb's table, derived via immunoSEQ multiplex PCR, lists solely in-frame clones and lacks some. The profile shows roughly 340,000 clones, about 13% of them singletons. Source material: naive CD4+ T cells from blood. The source of these receptors is a woman between 18 and 29 years old with type 1 diabetes. Both conserved end residues are part of each CDR3. The order of the fields is D gene, J gene, V gene, clone size, CDR3 DNA, CDR3 protein. D genes are given only for firm matches. Clone size, where shown, is once, few, many, or a class for clones that have expanded.

D gene: .
J gene: TRBJ2-7
V gene: TRBV18
clone size: .
CDR3 DNA: TGTGCCAGCTCGCCTCTAGAGGTCGAACCCTACGAGCAGTACTTC
CDR3 protein: CASSPLEVEPYEQYF

D gene: TRBD1
J gene: TRBJ2-3
V gene: TRBV7-2
clone size: .
CDR3 DNA: TGTGCCAGCAGCTCAATGGACAGGGGTGATACGCAGTATTTT
CDR3 protein: CASSSMDRGDTQYF

D gene: .
J gene: TRBJ2-7
V gene: TRBV7-9
clone size: .
CDR3 DNA: TGTGCCAGCAGCTTGGCCCTCGGGCAGGGTGGCGAGCAGTACTTC
CDR3 protein: CASSLALGQGGEQYF

D gene: TRBD2
J gene: TRBJ2-1
V gene: TRBV9
clone size: .
CDR3 DNA: TGTGCCAGCAGCGTAGCAGGAGCGGGAGGCAATGAGCAGTTCTTC
CDR3 protein: CASSVAGAGGNEQFF

D gene: .
J gene: TRBJ2-1
V gene: TRBV11-2
clone size: .
CDR3 DNA: TGTGCCAGCAGAAACATATGGGGCGGGACGAATGAGCAGTTCTTC
CDR3 protein: CASRNIWGGTNEQFF

D gene: .
J gene: TRBJ2-3
V gene: TRBV7-2
clone size: once
CDR3 DNA: TGTGCCAGCAGCACCCAGAGGACTGGCCCCACAGATACGCAGTATTTT
CDR3 protein: CASSTQRTGPTDTQYF

D gene: TRBD2
J gene: TRBJ2-1
V gene: TRBV4-3
clone size: .
CDR3 DNA: TGCGCCAGCAGCCAAGATCTGTCTAGCGGGATATACAATGAGCAGTTCTTC
CDR3 protein: CASSQDLSSGIYNEQFF

D gene: .
J gene: TRBJ2-3
V gene: TRBV11-3
clone size: few
CDR3 DNA: TGTGCCAGCAGCCGAAGACAGAGCACAGATACGCAGTATTTT
CDR3 protein: CASSRRQSTDTQYF

D gene: .
J gene: TRBJ2-7
V gene: TRBV18
clone size: .
CDR3 DNA: TGTGCCAGCTCACCACTCTCCGGGTTCTCGGGCGAGCAGTACTTC
CDR3 protein: CASSPLSGFSGEQYF

D gene: .
J gene: TRBJ1-1
V gene: TRBV14
clone size: few
CDR3 DNA: TGTGCCAGCAGCCAAGATTTATCCCTCACTGAAGCTTTCTTT
CDR3 protein: CASSQDLSLTEAFF

D gene: TRBD2
J gene: TRBJ2-3
V gene: TRBV6-6
clone size: .
CDR3 DNA: TGTGCCAGCAGTACGCGGACTAGCGGCACAGATACGCAGTATTTT
CDR3 protein: CASSTRTSGTDTQYF

D gene: TRBD2
J gene: TRBJ2-3
V gene: TRBV7-2
clone size: .
CDR3 DNA: TGTGCCAGCAGCTTGGGCGGGAGGGCCCCAGATACGCAGTATTTT
CDR3 protein: CASSLGGRAPDTQYF

D gene: .
J gene: TRBJ2-1
V gene: TRBV7-9
clone size: once
CDR3 DNA: TGTGCCAGCAGCTTTCGCTCCCAATCTAACAATGAGCAGTTCTTC
CDR3 protein: CASSFRSQSNNEQFF

D gene: TRBD2
J gene: TRBJ2-1
V gene: TRBV10-3
clone size: few
CDR3 DNA: TGTGCCATCAGTGAGCCCGGGACTAGCTCCTACAATGAGCAGTTCTTC
CDR3 protein: CAISEPGTSSYNEQFF

D gene: .
J gene: TRBJ2-3
V gene: TRBV9
clone size: few
CDR3 DNA: TGTGCCAGCAGCGTAGGCCCTAGCGGCACAGATACGCAGTATTTT
CDR3 protein: CASSVGPSGTDTQYF

D gene: .
J gene: TRBJ2-1
V gene: TRBV20-1
clone size: .
CDR3 DNA: TGCAGTGCCAGAAGGGACTTTGAGCAGTTCTTC
CDR3 protein: CSARRDFEQFF

D gene: .
J gene: TRBJ2-1
V gene: TRBV28
clone size: .
CDR3 DNA: TGTGCCAGTTTAGGGAGTCTACCCAAGAATGAGCAGTTCTTC
CDR3 protein: CASLGSLPKNEQFF

D gene: TRBD2
J gene: TRBJ2-1
V gene: TRBV7-9
clone size: few
CDR3 DNA: TGTGCCAGCACGCTAGCGGGATTGAATGAGCAGTTCTTC
CDR3 protein: CASTLAGLNEQFF

D gene: .
J gene: TRBJ1-2
V gene: TRBV15
clone size: .
CDR3 DNA: TGTGCCACCAGCATACATCTTTCGAACTATGGCTACACCTTC
CDR3 protein: CATSIHLSNYGYTF

D gene: .
J gene: TRBJ2-7
V gene: TRBV5-4
clone size: few
CDR3 DNA: TGTGCCAGCAGCCAGGCTCCATCCTACGAGCAGTACTTC
CDR3 protein: CASSQAPSYEQYF

D gene: TRBD2
J gene: TRBJ2-1
V gene: TRBV11-2
clone size: few
CDR3 DNA: TGTGCCAGCAGCTTAATTCGTAGTAGCGGGAGTGAAGGTCACAATGAGCAGTTCTTC
CDR3 protein: CASSLIRSSGSEGHNEQFF

D gene: TRBD1
J gene: TRBJ1-1
V gene: TRBV30
clone size: few
CDR3 DNA: TGTGCCTGGAGCAGGACAGGGAAGGCCACTGAAGCTTTCTTT
CDR3 protein: CAWSRTGKATEAFF

D gene: TRBD2
J gene: TRBJ2-1
V gene: TRBV19
clone size: .
CDR3 DNA: TGTGCCAGTAGTCTTCCGGGAGGGGGAAACAATGAGCAGTTCTTC
CDR3 protein: CASSLPGGGNNEQFF

D gene: .
J gene: TRBJ1-5
V gene: TRBV27
clone size: few
CDR3 DNA: TGTGCCAGCAGCCTGAAGCCGAACCAGCCCCAGCATTTT
CDR3 protein: CASSLKPNQPQHF

D gene: .
J gene: TRBJ1-1
V gene: TRBV6-5
clone size: few
CDR3 DNA: TGTGCCAGCAGTTACGCCCTAGGGGGATTCTCCACTGAAGCTTTCTTT
CDR3 protein: CASSYALGGFSTEAFF

D gene: TRBD2
J gene: TRBJ2-1
V gene: TRBV6-7
clone size: few
CDR3 DNA: TGTGCCAGTCTCACTAGCGGACCCAGCTCCTACAATGAGCAGTTCTTC
CDR3 protein: CASLTSGPSSYNEQFF

D gene: TRBD1
J gene: TRBJ1-5
V gene: TRBV2
clone size: .
CDR3 DNA: TGTGCCAGCAGGACAGGGGGCAATCAGCCCCAGCATTTT
CDR3 protein: CASRTGGNQPQHF

D gene: TRBD2
J gene: TRBJ2-7
V gene: TRBV9
clone size: .
CDR3 DNA: TGTGCCAGCAGCGTAGACGGGACTAGATACGAGCAGTACTTC
CDR3 protein: CASSVDGTRYEQYF

D gene: TRBD1
J gene: TRBJ1-1
V gene: TRBV19
clone size: .
CDR3 DNA: TGTGCCAGTAGTATAGGGGACAGATTGTGGACTGAAGCTTTCTTT
CDR3 protein: CASSIGDRLWTEAFF

D gene: TRBD2
J gene: TRBJ2-1
V gene: TRBV6-1
clone size: few
CDR3 DNA: TGTGCCACTCGACTAGCGGGGAGCGCCCCTGAGCAGTTCTTC
CDR3 protein: CATRLAGSAPEQFF

D gene: TRBD1
J gene: TRBJ1-2
V gene: TRBV6-5
clone size: few
CDR3 DNA: TGTGCCAGCAGCCGGGACAGTAACTATGGCTACACCTTC
CDR3 protein: CASSRDSNYGYTF

D gene: .
J gene: TRBJ1-2
V gene: TRBV13
clone size: few
CDR3 DNA: TGTGCCATACAGGGTTCTTACTATGGCTACACCTTC
CDR3 protein: CAIQGSYYGYTF

D gene: TRBD2
J gene: TRBJ2-3
V gene: TRBV4-2
clone size: few
CDR3 DNA: TGTGCCAGCAGCCAGGGGGGGGAGGGCACAGATACGCAGTATTTT
CDR3 protein: CASSQGGEGTDTQYF